Each of the 27 T cell receptor beta chains below was sequenced from the same sample in a study of vaccination effects on CD4 cells after COVID-19 (dated by TCRdb to 2022 to 2024). Library preparation used the immunoSEQ multiplex PCR assay. In its TCRdb copy, this immuneACCESS table keeps in-frame sequences only and misses some clones. Where compared with another copy, unresolved V genes explain less than half of these, and the others have no known cause. For this sample the table gives some 40,000 clones, of which 65% to 75% were detected only once. The ten largest clones add up to around 2.9% of the sample. After less than 13 days of culture, CD4+ T cells were isolated with the EasySep CD4+ T cell isolation kit. Their antigens are not known. Source: CD4+ T cells from PBMCs cultured without peptide, taken before COVID-19 vaccination. These receptors originate from a human donor who received a COVID-19 vaccine.

The rearrangement links TRBV20-1 to TRBJ2-4; the D gene is possibly TRBD1 (6 bases). The ends were cut back, 3 bases at V and 0 bases at J, with 9 bases in the middle. Germline V lookup: CDR1 DFQATT, CDR2 SNEGSKA (reference sequence). CDR3 length: 14 residues. The CDR3 protein is CSASGGLAKNIQYF. CDR3 nucleotide sequence: TGCAGTGCTAGTGGGGGCTTAGCCAAAAACATTCAGTACTTC.

The gene calls are TRBV5-4 and TRBJ2-4; TRBD2 agrees at 10 bases. V lost 4 bases to trimming and J lost 5 bases; unmatched junction nucleotides: 6. This CDR3 has 15 residues. Germline CDR1 SGHNT, CDR2 YYREEE (reference sequence). In DNA, the CDR3 is TGTGCCAGCAGCACCCGGACTAGCGGCGAAAACATTCAGTACTTC. It encodes CASSTRTSGENIQYF.

The chain couples TRBV2 to TRBJ2-5, with 9 bases matching TRBD2. V trimming: 4 bases; J trimming: 0 bases; junction bases outside the gene matches: 15. The CDR3 covers 19 residues. Germline values: CDR1 SNHLY, CDR2 FYNNEI. The CDR3 loop is CASSAVLLLAGRYQETQYF. The CDR3 nucleotides are TGTGCCAGCAGTGCAGTCCTGTTACTAGCGGGCAGGTACCAAGAGACCCAGTACTTC.

This rearrangement joins TRBV19 to TRBJ2-5; possible D gene TRBD2, 5 bases. The length of the CDR3 is 14 residues. Germline assignment: CDR1 LNHDA and CDR2 SQIVND (reference sequence). The V and J ends lost 6 bases and 4 bases respectively, with 15 bases between them. The CDR3 sequence is CASSRTRPPETQYF. In DNA, the CDR3 is TGTGCCAGTAGCCGGACTCGGCCACCAGAGACCCAGTACTTC.

This clone was counted a few times. V usage is TRBV19 and J usage is TRBJ1-2, with D perhaps matching TRBD1 (5 bases). The ends were cut back, 3 bases at V and 8 bases at J, with 19 bases in the middle. The CDR3 runs 15 residues. Germline lookup yields CDR1 LNHDA and CDR2 SQIVND (reference sequence). CDR3 in amino acids: CASSIQGTGYDGYTF. The CDR3 DNA is TGTGCCAGTAGTATCCAGGGAACGGGATATGACGGCTACACCTTC.

The chain carries TRBV7-8 and TRBJ1-6; a possible D gene is TRBD1 (6 bases). Trimming stripped 7 bases from V and 9 bases from J, with 13 bases between. This CDR3 spans 13 amino acids. Germline V lookup: CDR1 SGHVS, CDR2 FQNEAQ. The CDR3 region has the DNA TGTGCCAGCACGAGGCAGGGGAGTTCACCCCTCCACTTT. This gives the protein CASTRQGSSPLHF.

V usage is TRBV3-1 (or the pseudogene TRBV3-2) and J usage is TRBJ2-1; TRBD2 might be the D (6 bases). V was pared by 4 bases and J by 11 bases, with 18 bases between. Per the germline V gene, CDR1 is LGHDT and CDR2 is YNNKEL (reference sequence). The CDR3 is 14 amino acids. As DNA, the CDR3 is TGTGCCAGCAGCCCCGGGCCACACGGGAGAAAGCAGTTCTTC. Encoded protein: CASSPGPHGRKQFF.

V and J are TRBV5-1 and TRBJ1-5; D gene ambiguous. Germline-derived CDR1 and CDR2 are SGHRS and YFSETQ. The CDR3 is made up of 15 amino acids. V lost 0 bases and J 1 base, leaving 8 bases between the germline ends. Here the CDR3 reads CASSLAGISNQPQHF. The CDR3, as DNA: TGCGCCAGCAGCTTGGCCGGGATAAGCAATCAGCCCCAGCATTTT.

This chain joins TRBV5-5 and TRBJ2-5, with 16 bases lining up with TRBD2. CDR1 is SGHKS, CDR2 YYEKEE, per germline (reference sequence). This CDR3 comprises 18 residues. The trim removed 1 base at V and 1 base at J, leaving 4 bases unmatched. The DNA for the CDR3 is TGTGCCAGCAGCTTGACGGGACTAGCGGGAGGGCGCCAAGAGACCCAGTACTTC. This encodes CASSLTGLAGGRQETQYF.

The chain uses TRBV12-3 or TRBV12-4 and TRBJ2-1, with D possibly being TRBD2 (5 bases). V was clipped by 7 bases and J by 6 bases, with 13 bases between them. The CDR3 is made up of 13 amino acids. CDR3 in DNA: TGTGCCAGCACCGGACTCAGTAGCAATGAGCAGTTCTTC. Translated: CASTGLSSNEQFF.

This clone appeared a few times. The chain recombines TRBV4-3 with TRBJ2-3, with D possibly being TRBD2 (6 bases). Per the germline V gene, CDR1 is LGHNA and CDR2 is YSLEER. CDR3 length: 17 residues. The germline V and J ends were trimmed by 0 bases and 5 bases, with 18 bases remaining between them. The CDR3 sequence is CASSQEFSSTGVDTQYF. The CDR3 region has the DNA TGCGCCAGCAGCCAAGAGTTTTCGAGTACGGGGGTAGATACGCAGTATTTT.

The rearrangement joins TRBV19 to TRBJ1-5; D is perhaps TRBD1 (6 bases). Germline CDR1 reads LNHDA; CDR2 reads SQIVND (reference sequence). V was trimmed by 3 bases and J by 0 bases, leaving 12 bases between them. This CDR3 is 16 amino acids long. The CDR3 coding sequence is TGTGCCAGTAGTATTGAAGGGGGGATTAGCAATCAGCCCCAGCATTTT. Translated, it gives CASSIEGGISNQPQHF.

This chain joins TRBV30 and TRBJ2-7, with D tentatively TRBD1 (5 bases). V was shortened by 2 bases and J by 0 bases, with 14 bases between the two germline ends. The CDR3 spans 15 residues. Germline loops: CDR1 GTSNPN, CDR2 SVGIG (reference sequence). The CDR3 bases are TGTGCCTGGAGTTTTCAGGGTAGGAGCTCCTACGAGCAGTACTTC. Translated, it gives CAWSFQGRSSYEQYF.

The chain couples TRBV3-1 (or the pseudogene TRBV3-2) to TRBJ1-2; tentative D call: TRBD1 (5 bases). Germline values: CDR1 LGHDT, CDR2 YNNKEL (reference sequence). The CDR3 has 13 amino acids. Trimming removed 4 bases from V and 3 bases from J, with 9 bases in between. This chain's CDR3 is CASSLGLYYGYTF. The DNA of the CDR3 is TGTGCCAGCAGCCTGGGACTGTACTATGGCTACACCTTC.

This chain connects TRBV4-3 to TRBJ1-2; maybe TRBD1 (6 bases). V shed 4 bases and J shed 0 bases, with 6 bases lying between them. Germline lookup yields CDR1 LGHNA and CDR2 YSLEER. This CDR3 spans 13 amino acids. CDR3 region: CASSRTANYGYTF. The CDR3 nucleotides read TGCGCCAGCAGCCGGACAGCTAACTATGGCTACACCTTC.

V and J are TRBV11-2 and TRBJ1-1; maybe TRBD1 (5 bases). CDR1 and CDR2 (germline): SGHAT, FQNNGV. This CDR3 region has 15 residues. Trimming stripped 4 bases from V and 0 bases from J, with 12 bases between. CDR3 amino acids: CASSSGTEMNTEAFF. The CDR3 nucleotides read TGTGCCAGCAGCTCTGGGACGGAAATGAACACTGAAGCTTTCTTT.

The chain employs TRBV5-1 and TRBJ2-3; TRBD1 matches 7 bases. This CDR3 contains 15 residues. Germline trimming cut 1 base from V and 6 bases from J; bases unmatched to any gene: 8. Per the germline V gene, CDR1 is SGHRS and CDR2 is YFSETQ. DNA for the CDR3: TGCGCCAGCAGCTTGTCAGGTGACAGGGCGGATACGCAGTATTTT. It encodes CASSLSGDRADTQYF.

The V and J genes are TRBV24-1 and TRBJ2-7; possible D gene TRBD2, 5 bases. CDR1 is KGHDR, CDR2 SFDVKD, per germline. This CDR3 has 13 amino acids. V dropped 4 bases and J dropped 5 bases, with 11 bases sitting between them. The CDR3 protein is CATSDPTGDEQYF. The CDR3, as DNA: TGTGCCACCAGTGACCCAACCGGGGACGAGCAGTACTTC.

V usage is TRBV7-2 and J usage is TRBJ2-1, with D uncertain. Germline-derived CDR1 and CDR2 are SGHTA and FQGNSA. V lost 1 base, J lost 0 bases, and 10 bases lay in between. This CDR3 spans 16 amino acids. DNA for the CDR3: TGTGCCAGCAGCTTAGAACAGTTTAGCTCCTACAATGAGCAGTTCTTC. Amino acid sequence: CASSLEQFSSYNEQFF. Variable domain in full (rest from reference TRBV7-2 and TRBJ2-1): GAGVSQSPSNKVTEKGKDVELRCDPISGHTALYWYRQSLGQGLEFLIYFQGNSAPDKSGLPSDRFSAERTGGSVSTLTIQRTQQEDSAVYLCASSLEQFSSYNEQFFGPGTRLTVL.

The chain couples TRBV2 to TRBJ1-2; D is uncertain. Trimming cost V 6 bases and J 7 bases, with 6 bases left between them. The CDR3 spans 10 residues. Germline values: CDR1 SNHLY, CDR2 FYNNEI. The CDR3 coding sequence is TGTGCCAGCAGGACGGCTGGCTACACCTTC. Translated, it gives CASRTAGYTF.

The chain couples TRBV6-6 to TRBJ1-2, with D unresolved. The V and J ends lost 0 bases and 6 bases respectively, with 8 bases between them. Germline CDR1 MNHNY, CDR2 SVGAGI (reference sequence). The CDR3 loop spans 13 amino acids. CDR3 in amino acids: CASSYSNGDGYTF. The CDR3, as DNA: TGTGCCAGCAGTTACTCGAACGGAGATGGCTACACCTTC.

CDR3 in amino acids: CASSFRDTNYEQYF. In nucleotides, the CDR3 is TGCGCCAGCAGCTTCAGGGACACAAATTACGAGCAGTACTTC. The chain has TRBV5-1 and TRBJ2-7; D is possibly TRBD1 (6 bases). The CDR3 is 14 amino acids. Germline CDR1 is SGHRS and CDR2 is YFSETQ. Trimming took 2 bases from V and 4 from J, leaving 13 bases between them.

The rearrangement uses TRBV5-1 and TRBJ2-1, with TRBD1 matching over 7 bases. Germline CDR1 SGHRS, CDR2 YFSETQ. This CDR3 is 14 amino acids long. V shed 4 bases and J 3 bases; nucleotides not matched to a gene: 4. The CDR3, as DNA: TGCGCCAGCAGCGTGACAGGGAACTACAATGAGCAGTTCTTC. Its protein is CASSVTGNYNEQFF.

This clone occurred a few times. This chain connects TRBV6-2 or TRBV6-3 to TRBJ1-5; D is unresolved. The CDR3 spans 14 residues. CDR1 and CDR2 (germline): MNHEY, SVGEGT. V was shortened by 0 bases and J by 4 bases, with 7 bases between the two germline ends. CDR3 protein: CASSYSSRNQPQHF. CDR3 DNA: TGTGCCAGCAGTTACTCGAGCCGGAATCAGCCCCAGCATTTT.

In this sample, this clone turned up a few times. V gene TRBV5-6 combines with J gene TRBJ2-1; 11 bases agree with TRBD2. This CDR3 spans 16 amino acids. CDR1 SGHDT and CDR2 YYEEEE come from the germline V gene. The J segment lost 8 bases and the V segment lost 1 base, leaving 8 bases of the junction unmatched. The CDR3 nucleotides are TGTGCCAGCAGCTTGCAGTTGTCTAGCGGGAGGTATGAGCAGTTCTTC. Translating it yields CASSLQLSSGRYEQFF.

The rearrangement joins TRBV6-5 to TRBJ2-3, with no clear D. Germline V gene data show CDR1 as MNHEY and CDR2 as SVGAGI. This CDR3 comprises 13 residues. V lost 2 bases to trimming and J lost 4 bases, with 7 bases between them. CDR3 DNA sequence: TGTGCCAGCAGTTACCGACCCCCAGATACGCAGTATTTT. It yields the protein CASSYRPPDTQYF.

The chain employs TRBV3-1 (or the pseudogene TRBV3-2) and TRBJ2-1; 10 bases map to TRBD2. CDR1 is LGHDT, CDR2 YNNKEL, per germline (reference sequence). V was clipped by 3 bases and J by 1 base; unmatched bases: 6. CDR3 size: 17 residues. The CDR3 DNA sequence: TGTGCCAGCAGCCAGTCCCCTAGCGGGAGTTCCTACAATGAGCAGTTCTTC. Its protein is CASSQSPSGSSYNEQFF.